These 7 T cell receptor beta chains originate from one sample sequenced in a study of blood T cell repertoires in COVID-19. Only in-frame clones appear in the TCRdb table, and some are missing; sequencing was by immunoSEQ multiplex PCR. The data hold 150,000 or so clones, with roughly 90% observed a single time. The sequenced material came from PBMCs or T cells enriched from blood (not recorded which). These TCRs come from a woman in her 50s who had recovered from COVID-19.

The chain couples TRBV7-2 to TRBJ1-5; D unclear. The CDR3 is 16 amino acids. V shed 4 bases and J shed 3 bases, with 16 bases lying between them. The V gene's germline CDR1 is SGHTA and CDR2 FQGNSA. The CDR3 region has the DNA TGTGCCAGCAGCTACGGGAAGGACGGAAACAATCAGCCCCAGCATTTT. It yields the protein CASSYGKDGNNQPQHF.

This rearrangement joins TRBV18 to TRBJ1-2; a weak D match, TRBD1 (5 bases). V lost 2 bases to trimming and J lost 6 bases, with 7 bases between them. CDR3 size: 12 residues. In germline, CDR1 is KGHSH, CDR2 LQKENI. The CDR3, as DNA: TGTGCCAGCTCACCAGGCAGGGATGGCTACACCTTC. It encodes CASSPGRDGYTF.

The chain carries TRBV29-1 and TRBJ2-5; TRBD2 is a possible D gene (5 bases). The germline gives CDR1 SQVTM, CDR2 ANQGSEA. Trimming took 0 bases from V and 5 from J, leaving 16 bases between them. The CDR3 consists of 15 residues. CDR3 in DNA: TGCAGCGTTGAAGATCGGAGAGGGCCATCGGAGACCCAGTACTTC. It encodes CSVEDRRGPSETQYF.

The J gene is TRBJ2-6, the V gene TRBV5-8; weak D call: TRBD2 (5 bases). Trimming pared 0 bases from V and 4 bases from J, leaving 14 bases between. The germline V gene encodes CDR1 SGHTS and CDR2 YDEGEE. The CDR3 is made up of 17 amino acids. The CDR3 DNA is TGTGCCAGCAGCTTGGGGTGGAGGCCGACGGGGGCCAACGTCCTGACTTTC. Its protein product is CASSLGWRPTGANVLTF.

A single count supports this clone. This CDR3 is CASSPSVTSGANVLTF. The DNA of the CDR3 is TGTGCCAGCTCACCATCGGTCACCTCTGGGGCCAACGTCCTGACTTTC. This chain links TRBV18 with TRBJ2-6; the D is unclear. With 2 bases removed from V and 0 bases from J, the gap between germline ends came to 8 bases. The CDR3 runs 16 residues. Germline values: CDR1 KGHSH, CDR2 LQKENI. Full variable domain (rest looked up from reference TRBV18 and TRBJ2-6): NAGVMQNPRHLVRRRGQEARLRCSPMKGHSHVYWYRQLPEEGLKFMVYLQKENIIDESGMPKERFSAEFPKEGPSILRIQQVVRGDSAAYFCASSPSVTSGANVLTFGAGSRLTVL.

The chain joins TRBV7-2 to TRBJ2-5; 9 positions match TRBD1. J lost 5 bases, V lost 4 bases, and 2 bases had no gene match. This CDR3 has 13 residues. The germline V gene has CDR1 SGHTA and CDR2 FQGNSA. The CDR3 coding sequence is TGTGCCAGCAGCTGGGGACAGGGTGAGACCCAGTACTTC. It specifies CASSWGQGETQYF.

This chain links TRBV3-1 (or the pseudogene TRBV3-2) with TRBJ2-5; TRBD2 aligns across 9 bases. V trimming: 3 bases; J trimming: 5 bases; junction bases outside the gene matches: 10. This CDR3 comprises 16 residues. Per the germline V gene, CDR1 is LGHDT and CDR2 is YNNKEL (reference sequence). The CDR3 region is CASSHGPAGGPETQYF. The CDR3, as DNA: TGTGCCAGCAGCCATGGACCAGCGGGGGGTCCTGAGACCCAGTACTTC.